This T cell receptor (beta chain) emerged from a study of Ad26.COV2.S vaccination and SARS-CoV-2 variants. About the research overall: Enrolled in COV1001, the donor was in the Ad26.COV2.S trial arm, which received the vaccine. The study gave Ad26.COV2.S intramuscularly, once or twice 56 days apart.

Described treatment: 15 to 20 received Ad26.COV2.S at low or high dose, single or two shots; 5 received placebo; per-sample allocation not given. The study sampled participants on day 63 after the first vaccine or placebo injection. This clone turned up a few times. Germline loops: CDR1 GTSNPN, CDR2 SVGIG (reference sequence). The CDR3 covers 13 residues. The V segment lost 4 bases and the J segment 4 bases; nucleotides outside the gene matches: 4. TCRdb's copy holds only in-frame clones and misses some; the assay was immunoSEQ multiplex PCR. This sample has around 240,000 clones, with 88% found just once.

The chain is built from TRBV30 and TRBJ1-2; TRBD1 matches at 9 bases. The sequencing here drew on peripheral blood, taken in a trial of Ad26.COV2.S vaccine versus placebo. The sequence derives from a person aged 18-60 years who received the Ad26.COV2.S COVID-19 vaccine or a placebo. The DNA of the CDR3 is TGTGCCTGGATTGGGACAGGGATCTATGGCTACACCTTC. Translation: CAWIGTGIYGYTF.